These 21 T cell receptor beta chains were sequenced from one sample in a study of cytomegalovirus exposure and HLA in healthy donors. PCR was performed using 60 Vbeta and 13 Jbeta primers. The table came from immunoSEQ multiplex PCR; TCRdb's copy has only in-frame clones and leaves some out. The sample lists about 150,000 clones, under 75% seen once, with under 7.5% in the top ten. The specimen sequenced was PBMCs. The source of these receptors is an older woman in good health and CMV-seropositive.

The J gene is TRBJ2-5, the V gene TRBV10-3; D is possibly TRBD2 (6 bases). The germline gives CDR1 ENHRY, CDR2 SYGVKD. CDR3 length: 18 amino acids. Trimming removed 4 bases at V and 4 bases at J, with 25 bases between. CDR3 sequence: CAISADDQIGGGRETQYF. The CDR3 DNA is TGTGCCATCAGTGCGGATGACCAGATTGGGGGAGGTCGAGAGACCCAGTACTTC.

Only a few counts were recorded for this clone. The V call is TRBV6-5, the J call TRBJ1-1, with D possibly matching TRBD1 (5 bases). The V end was cut by 2 bases, the J end by 11 bases, with 12 bases between. The CDR3 sequence is 12 residues long. Per germline, CDR1 MNHEY and CDR2 SVGAGI. CDR3 in DNA: TGTGCCAGCAGTTACACTGGGGCGCAGGCTTTCTTT. This sequence encodes CASSYTGAQAFF.

The chain has TRBV5-1 and TRBJ2-1; D possibly corresponds to TRBD2 (6 bases). Trimming shortened V by 4 bases and J by 13 bases, and 18 bases separated the two germline ends. The CDR3 is made up of 13 amino acids. Per germline, CDR1 SGHRS and CDR2 YFSETQ. The CDR3 bases are TGCGCCAGCAGCCCGGACCGACTAGTCACCCAGTTCTTC. Its translation is CASSPDRLVTQFF.

The chain couples TRBV7-2 to TRBJ2-7; D call uncertain. Germline values: CDR1 SGHTA, CDR2 FQGNSA. The CDR3 is 12 residues long. Trimming took 4 bases from V and 2 from J, leaving 6 bases between them. CDR3 in amino acids: CASSSGPYEQYF. CDR3 DNA sequence: TGTGCCAGCAGCTCCGGTCCCTACGAGCAGTACTTC. The variable domain in full, completed from reference TRBV7-2 and TRBJ2-7, reads GAGVSQSPSNKVTEKGKDVELRCDPISGHTALYWYRQSLGQGLEFLIYFQGNSAPDKSGLPSDRFSAERTGGSVSTLTIQRTQQEDSAVYLCASSSGPYEQYFGPGTRLTVT.

This clone appeared a few times. This chain uses TRBV29-1 with TRBJ1-1; D is perhaps TRBD1 (5 bases). Germline V CDR1 and CDR2: SQVTM, ANQGSEA. Trimming took 7 bases from V and 4 from J, leaving 13 bases between them. CDR3 size: 12 residues. In nucleotides, the CDR3 is TGCAGCGCCGTTGGGGCGAGCACTGAAGCTTTCTTT. This encodes CSAVGASTEAFF. Complete variable domain (other parts from reference TRBV29-1 and TRBJ1-1): SAVISQKPSRDICQRGTSLTIQCQVDSQVTMMFWYRQQPGQSLTLIATANQGSEATYESGFVIDKFPISRPNLTFSTLTVSNMSPEDSSIYLCSAVGASTEAFFGQGTRLTVV.

The chain combines TRBV5-1 with TRBJ2-5; 8 nucleotides align to TRBD1. CDR3 length: 14 amino acids. J was trimmed by 1 base and V by 4 bases; bases with no gene match: 3. Germline V gives CDR1 SGHRS, CDR2 YFSETQ. CDR3 nucleotide sequence: TGCGCCAGCAGCCAAACAGGGGGCCAAGAGACCCAGTACTTC. Its translation is CASSQTGGQETQYF.

This clone was observed a few times. V and J are TRBV28 and TRBJ1-1; 9 bases are a match to TRBD1. The germline CDR1 and CDR2 sequences are MDHEN and SYDVKM. V dropped 6 bases and J dropped 3; count of bases not matched to a gene: 5. CDR3 length: 14 amino acids. CDR3 residues: CASRNRGLDTEAFF. The CDR3 region has the DNA TGTGCCAGCAGAAACAGGGGGCTGGACACTGAAGCTTTCTTT.

The genes are TRBV14 and TRBJ2-1, with 12 bases lining up with TRBD2. The V gene end was trimmed by 1 base and the J gene end by 5 bases; junction bases not matched to a gene: 12. Germline CDR1 reads SGHDN; CDR2 reads FVKESK. CDR3 length equals 19 residues. CDR3 DNA: TGTGCCAGCAGCCAAGGGTCCGGGACTAGCGGGCAGAGACACAATGAGCAGTTCTTC. Translated, it gives CASSQGSGTSGQRHNEQFF.

This sequence joins TRBV19 and TRBJ2-7, with D possibly TRBD2 on 6 matching bases. CDR3 length equals 14 residues. The V and J ends lost 1 base and 2 bases respectively, with 9 bases between them. Germline assignment: CDR1 LNHDA and CDR2 SQIVND (reference sequence). The CDR3 spells CASSIGRGTYEQYF. As DNA, the CDR3 is TGTGCCAGTAGTATAGGACGGGGGACCTACGAGCAGTACTTC.

This clone was seen only a few times. The chain joins TRBV5-1 to TRBJ2-3, with 9 bases that match TRBD2. V was clipped by 5 bases and J by 0 bases; unmatched bases: 4. This CDR3 spans 15 amino acids. Per the germline V gene, CDR1 is SGHRS and CDR2 is YFSETQ. This chain's CDR3 is CASRVTSGSTDTQYF. The CDR3 bases are TGCGCCAGCAGGGTGACTAGCGGTAGCACAGATACGCAGTATTTT.

This clone has a handful of counts. This chain uses TRBV7-2 with TRBJ2-3, with 7 nucleotides matching TRBD2. Per germline, CDR1 SGHTA and CDR2 FQGNSA. CDR3 length equals 14 residues. With V trimmed by 1 base and J by 4 bases, 2 bases remained unmatched. The CDR3 DNA sequence: TGTGCCAGCAGCTTAGGGACTAGTGCAGATACGCAGTATTTT. It encodes CASSLGTSADTQYF.

The chain recombines TRBV27 with TRBJ2-3; a possible D gene is TRBD1 (5 bases). There are 13 residues in the CDR3. CDR1 and CDR2 from the germline V gene are MNHEY and SMNVEV (reference sequence). Trimming took off 3 bases at V and 4 bases at J, with 8 bases between the two ends. The CDR3 here is CASSFRAADTQYF. In DNA form, the CDR3 reads TGTGCCAGCAGTTTCAGGGCAGCAGATACGCAGTATTTT.

The chain uses TRBV7-3 and TRBJ1-2; no clear D. Germline CDR1 reads SGHTA; CDR2 reads FQGTGA. The CDR3 length is 13 residues. V lost 3 bases and J 6 bases, leaving 11 bases between the germline ends. CDR3 protein: CASSLRSGNGYTF. CDR3 DNA: TGTGCCAGCAGCTTGCGGTCGGGGAATGGCTACACCTTC.

In nucleotides, the CDR3 is TGCGCCAGCAGCCGACAGGGACATCAGCCCCAGCATTTT. It codes for CASSRQGHQPQHF. The genes are TRBV4-1 and TRBJ1-5; 7 positions agree with TRBD1. The CDR3 runs to 13 residues. The J segment lost 5 bases and the V segment lost 4 bases, leaving 2 bases of the junction unmatched. Germline CDR1 and CDR2: MGHRA and YSYEKL.

The table lists this clone with a count of one. This chain connects TRBV6-1 to TRBJ2-5; the D gene could be TRBD1 or TRBD2 (6 bases each). The J call is in doubt because the DNA end fits TRBJ2-7 better. The CDR3 contains 14 residues. Germline values: CDR1 MNHNS, CDR2 SASEGT. The CDR3 DNA reads TGTGCCAGCAGTGAAGCCGGAGGGGGCTACGAGCAGTACTTC. As protein: CASSEAGGGYEQYF.

The V and J genes are TRBV30 and TRBJ2-3, with 8 nucleotides matching TRBD2. V lost 0 bases, J lost 3 bases, and 8 bases stayed unmatched. Germline CDR1 reads GTSNPN; CDR2 reads SVGIG (reference sequence). The CDR3 spans 16 residues. The CDR3 is CAWSVPRGGRTDTQYF. In nucleotides, the CDR3 is TGTGCCTGGAGTGTACCGAGGGGCGGGAGGACAGATACGCAGTATTTT.

This clone has just a few counts. The rearrangement uses TRBV27 and TRBJ2-3; 8 positions agree with TRBD2. The CDR3 has 13 amino acids. Germline CDR1 MNHEY, CDR2 SMNVEV (reference sequence). Losses at the gene ends were 6 bases for V and 3 bases for J; bases not matched to a gene: 2. The CDR3 sequence is CASRTSVTDTQYF. In DNA, the CDR3 is TGTGCCAGCAGGACTAGCGTAACAGATACGCAGTATTTT.

This clone has a single count. V is TRBV18 and J is TRBJ1-1, with a tentative D call TRBD1 (6 bases). The CDR3 spans 15 residues. The V gene lost 4 bases and the J gene lost 0 bases, with 12 bases spanning the gap. Germline V gene lookup returns CDR1 KGHSH and CDR2 LQKENI. CDR3 bases: TGTGCCAGCTCACTTCTTGGGGGCTTGAACACTGAAGCTTTCTTT. Translating it yields CASSLLGGLNTEAFF.

The rearrangement joins TRBV11-3 to TRBJ2-5; TRBD1 matches 8 bases. Germline CDR1 SGHNT, CDR2 YENEEA. V was clipped by 5 bases and J by 5 bases; unmatched bases: 10. CDR3 length: 15 amino acids. CDR3 in DNA: TGTGCCAGCAGCCCTACCGCAGGGGGCCTTGAGACCCAGTACTTC. It translates to CASSPTAGGLETQYF.

The chain combines TRBV28 with TRBJ2-7, with D possibly TRBD2 on 5 matching bases. The CDR3 covers 14 residues. The germline gives CDR1 MDHEN, CDR2 SYDVKM. V lost 5 bases to trimming and J lost 6 bases, with 17 bases between them. The CDR3 region has the DNA TGTGCCAGCAGTCCCCCCCCGGGATTTCGCGAGCAGTACTTC. As protein: CASSPPPGFREQYF.

This chain links TRBV18 with TRBJ2-5, with 7 bases identical to TRBD1. The CDR3 totals 14 residues. Trimming cost V 3 bases and J 5 bases; bases outside gene matches: 6. Germline assignment: CDR1 KGHSH and CDR2 LQKENI. The CDR3 is CASSPIGGGETQYF. CDR3 bases: TGTGCCAGCTCACCGATAGGGGGCGGTGAGACCCAGTACTTC.